This T cell receptor beta chain was captured in a study of Graves' ophthalmopathy and Graves' hyperthyroidism. Scientists amplified the TCR beta CDR3 regions from RNA transcripts. HTBI primers were employed in first-round RT-PCR, then a second-round multiplex PCR followed. Using its own MiXCR run on the multiplex PCR reads, TCRdb lists one record per CDR3 protein. In the table there are more than 300,000 distinct CDR3 sequences, over 15% of which are singletons. Points from the study as a whole: Forecasting of ophthalmopathy progression by the model achieved approximately 70% sensitivity and around 72% specificity.

PBMCs originated in approximately 9.2 ml of fresh peripheral blood. This clonotype was counted many times. Its antigen is not known. The germline V gene has CDR1 DFQATT and CDR2 SNEGSKA (reference sequence). V shed 1 base and J 7 bases; nucleotides not matched to a gene: 0. The CDR3 totals 11 residues. This clonotype was sampled from a woman aged 18-30 years with stable Graves' hyperthyroidism. The chain links TRBV20-1 to TRBJ2-5; TRBD1 agrees at 7 bases. Sequenced material: peripheral blood. CDR3 nucleotides: TGCAGTGCTAGAGGGACAGGGACCCAGTACTTC. Translation: CSARGTGTQYF.